A single sample is the source of the 19 T cell receptor beta chains below, sequenced in a study of blood T cells in healthy people across ages (dated by TCRdb to about 2015). Library method: 5' RACE. Sequencer: Illumina HiSeq 2500. A second PCR of 7 to 11 cycles was run with a J-beta primer mix and a sample-barcoded 5' primer. TCRdb took the public reads, trimmed them with fastp at Q25, ran MiXCR for clone calling and kept in-frame beta chains. Every entry covers one CDR3 protein and lists the most common genes and DNA from its rows. The table for this sample lists hundreds of thousands of distinct CDR3 sequences; 58% of them were counted only once. The ten most abundant clones make up 20% to 25% of the sample. Sequencing input: blood. These receptors came from a man aged 25-45 years in good health.

This clonotype was found a few times. The chain has TRBV5-6 and TRBJ2-7, with a possible D match to TRBD2 (5 bases). The DNA end lines up better with TRBJ2-5; the J call may be wrong. This CDR3 region has 13 residues. CDR1 is SGHDT and CDR2 is YYEEEE in the germline V gene. In DNA form, the CDR3 reads TGTGCCAGCAGTTTACGGGGTTTAGAGACCCAGTACTTC. Translation: CASSLRGLETQYF.

The table lists this clonotype with a few counts. The chain joins TRBV4-3 to TRBJ1-5; 9 nucleotides agree with TRBD1. Germline loops: CDR1 LGHNA, CDR2 YSLEER. V was clipped by 3 bases and J by 2 bases; unmatched bases: 2. The CDR3 covers 15 residues. In DNA, the CDR3 is TGCGCCAGCAGCCAGGACAGGGGCCGCAATCAGCCCCAGCATTTT. Amino acid sequence: CASSQDRGRNQPQHF.

The V gene is TRBV12-3 or TRBV12-4, the J gene TRBJ1-4; D is undetermined. Trimming removed 5 bases from V and 0 bases from J, with 7 bases in between. The CDR3 length is 14 residues. The CDR3 coding sequence is TGTGCCAGCAGTGGACCCCCAACTAATGAAAAACTGTTTTTT. Amino acids: CASSGPPTNEKLFF.

This chain uses TRBV20-1 with TRBJ2-1; possible D gene TRBD2, 5 bases. Trimming took off 7 bases at V and 2 bases at J, with 12 bases between the two ends. This CDR3 is 13 amino acids long. From germline, CDR1 is DFQATT and CDR2 SNEGSKA (reference sequence). The CDR3, as DNA: TGCAGTGGTGACTCCGGGGCCTACAATGAGCAGTTCTTC. This encodes CSGDSGAYNEQFF.

This clonotype has a handful of counts. The chain links TRBV7-2 to TRBJ2-4, with no clear D. The closer fit of TRBJ2-7 to the DNA end suggests the J call may be wrong. The V gene's germline CDR1 is SGHTA and CDR2 FQGNSA. The CDR3 has 11 amino acids. CDR3 in DNA: TGTGCCAGCAGCGCGTTCAACGAGCAGTACTTC. This encodes CASSAFNEQYF.

This rearrangement joins TRBV10-3 to TRBJ1-1; D not certain. In germline, CDR1 is ENHRY, CDR2 SYGVKD. This CDR3 region has 12 residues. Trimming took off 2 bases at V and 7 bases at J, with 8 bases between the two ends. CDR3 DNA: TGTGCCATCAGTGAGGAGTGGGGTGAAGCTTTCTTT. The encoded protein is CAISEEWGEAFF.

The chain combines TRBV20-1 with TRBJ1-4, with D perhaps TRBD1 (6 bases). V dropped 5 bases and J dropped 11 bases, with 15 bases sitting between them. Germline loops: CDR1 DFQATT, CDR2 SNEGSKA (reference sequence). The CDR3 has 12 residues. CDR3 sequence (DNA): TGCAGTGCTCAACCATCAGGGGCGAAACTGTTTTTT. Translated, it gives CSAQPSGAKLFF.

About this clonotype itself: A read error may produce the germline difference seen at one junction end. The rearrangement uses TRBV7-2 and TRBJ1-4; a possible D gene is TRBD1 (5 bases). The CDR3 runs to 16 residues. Looked up from germline, CDR1 is SGHTA and CDR2 is FQGNSA. This CDR3 is CASSPNSWGTIEKLFF. The CDR3 DNA sequence: TGTGCCAGCAGCCCTAACAGCTGGGGGACTATTGAAAAACTGTTTTTT.

V and J are TRBV20-1 and TRBJ2-4; 7 bases match TRBD2. With V trimmed by 3 bases and J by 7 bases, 9 bases remained unmatched. This CDR3 contains 14 residues. Germline CDR1 reads DFQATT; CDR2 reads SNEGSKA (reference sequence). CDR3 residues: CSASPGGLNNIQYF. The CDR3 DNA reads as TGCAGTGCTAGCCCCGGGGGGTTGAATAACATTCAGTACTTC.

The V gene is TRBV29-1, the J gene TRBJ2-7; 12 positions match TRBD2. This CDR3 is 13 amino acids long. The junction had 10 bases not matched to a gene; V was cut back by 6 bases and J by 10 bases. Germline lookup yields CDR1 SQVTM and CDR2 ANQGSEA. The CDR3 loop is CSVSLAGGRVQYF. Written as DNA, the CDR3 is TGCAGCGTATCCCTAGCGGGGGGGCGGGTTCAGTACTTC.

The chain is built from TRBV20-1 and TRBJ2-5, with 10 bases identical to TRBD2. From germline, CDR1 is DFQATT and CDR2 SNEGSKA (reference sequence). The ends lost 0 bases at V and 11 bases at J; junction bases unmatched: 15. The CDR3 is 16 residues long. CDR3 residues: CSARDLRSGGVNEQYF. CDR3 DNA sequence: TGCAGTGCTAGAGATCTTCGGAGCGGGGGGGTCAATGAGCAGTACTTC.

This chain joins TRBV6-6 and TRBJ2-5, with a tentative D call TRBD1 (5 bases). CDR3 size: 11 residues. Germline V CDR1 and CDR2: MNHNY, SVGAGI (reference sequence). The V gene lost 10 bases and the J gene lost 7 bases, with 13 bases spanning the gap. Here the CDR3 reads CAISAQGTQYF. The CDR3, as DNA: TGTGCCATCAGCGCTCAGGGGACCCAGTACTTC.

This chain joins TRBV28 and TRBJ1-1; 8 nucleotides line up with TRBD1. Germline V lookup: CDR1 MDHEN, CDR2 SYDVKM. V trimming: 6 bases; J trimming: 1 base; junction bases outside the gene matches: 10. CDR3 length: 16 amino acids. CDR3 sequence reads: CASSSPIGTGNTEAFF. CDR3 sequence (DNA): TGTGCCAGCAGCTCTCCAATAGGGACAGGGAACACTGAAGCTTTCTTT.

The chain has TRBV7-2 and TRBJ2-5; D is uncertain. There are 15 residues in the CDR3. V dropped 3 bases and J dropped 0 bases, with 11 bases sitting between them. The germline gives CDR1 SGHTA, CDR2 FQGNSA. DNA for the CDR3: TGTGCCAGCAGCTTGCAGGCCTCCTACCAAGAGACCCAGTACTTC. The encoded protein is CASSLQASYQETQYF.

CDR3 coding DNA: TGTGCCTGGTCGAGGGATACGTCTTTCCACGAGCAGTACTTC. It encodes CAWSRDTSFHEQYF. J is TRBJ2-5 and V is TRBV19; maybe TRBD2 (5 bases). The end of the DNA is better explained by TRBJ2-7, so the J call may be wrong. The CDR3 has 14 residues. Germline assignment: CDR1 LNHDA and CDR2 SQIVND (reference sequence).

This chain links TRBV12-3 or TRBV12-4 with TRBJ2-7; 7 bases match TRBD2. With 3 bases clipped from V and 2 bases from J, the junction kept 13 bases outside the gene matches. This CDR3 is 17 amino acids long. The CDR3 here is CASSLPRRLAATYEQYF. CDR3 nucleotides: TGTGCCAGCAGTTTGCCCCGGAGGCTAGCGGCAACCTACGAGCAGTACTTC.

The chain employs TRBV11-2 and TRBJ2-4; no clear D. The last part of the DNA fits TRBJ2-7 better; the J call may be wrong. The CDR3 is 14 amino acids. CDR1 SGHAT and CDR2 FQNNGV come from the germline V gene. In nucleotides, the CDR3 is TGTGCCAGCAGCTTAGACATTATCAACTACGAGCAGTACTTC. This codes for CASSLDIINYEQYF.

This rearrangement joins TRBV6-1 to TRBJ2-7; 8 bases line up with TRBD2. There are 17 residues in the CDR3. The V segment lost 0 bases and the J segment 2 bases; nucleotides outside the gene matches: 9. The germline gives CDR1 MNHNS, CDR2 SASEGT. The CDR3 nucleotides are TGTGCCAGCAGTGAAGCCTCTTCACTAGCGGTACCCTACGAGCAGTACTTC. Amino acid sequence: CASSEASSLAVPYEQYF.

This rearrangement joins TRBV7-2 to TRBJ2-7, with no clear D. CDR1 is SGHTA and CDR2 is FQGNSA in the germline V gene. The CDR3 is 13 amino acids. The ends were cut back, 5 bases at V and 4 bases at J, with 12 bases in the middle. The chain's CDR3 is CASSVSIDYEQYF. In DNA, the CDR3 is TGTGCCAGCAGCGTAAGTATAGATTACGAGCAGTACTTC. Drawing the rest from reference TRBV7-2 and TRBJ2-7, the complete variable domain is GAGVSQSPSNKVTEKGKDVELRCDPISGHTALYWYRQSLGQGLEFLIYFQGNSAPDKSGLPSDRFSAERTGGSVSTLTIQRTQQEDSAVYLCASSVSIDYEQYFGPGTRLTVT.